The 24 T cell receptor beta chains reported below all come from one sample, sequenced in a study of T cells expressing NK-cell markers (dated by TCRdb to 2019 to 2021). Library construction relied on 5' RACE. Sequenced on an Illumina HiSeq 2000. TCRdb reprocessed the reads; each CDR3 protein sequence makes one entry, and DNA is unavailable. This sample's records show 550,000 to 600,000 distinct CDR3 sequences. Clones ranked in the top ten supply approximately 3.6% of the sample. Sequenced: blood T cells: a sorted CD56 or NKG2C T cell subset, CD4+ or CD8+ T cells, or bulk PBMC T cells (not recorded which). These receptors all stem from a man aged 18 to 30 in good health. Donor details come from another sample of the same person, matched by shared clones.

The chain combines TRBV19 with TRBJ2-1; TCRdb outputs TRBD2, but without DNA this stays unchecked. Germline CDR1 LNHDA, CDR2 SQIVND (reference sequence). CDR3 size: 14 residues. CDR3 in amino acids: CASSAKRTRNEQFF.

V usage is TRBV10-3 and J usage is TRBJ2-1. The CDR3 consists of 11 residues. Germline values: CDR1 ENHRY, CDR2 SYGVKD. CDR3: CATVEYNEQFF.

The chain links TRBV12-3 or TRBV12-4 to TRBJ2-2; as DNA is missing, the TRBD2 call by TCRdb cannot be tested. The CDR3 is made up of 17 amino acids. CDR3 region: CASSPLGRSGIPGELFF.

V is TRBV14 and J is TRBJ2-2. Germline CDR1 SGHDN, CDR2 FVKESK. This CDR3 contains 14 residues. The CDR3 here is CASSQVGLTGELFF.

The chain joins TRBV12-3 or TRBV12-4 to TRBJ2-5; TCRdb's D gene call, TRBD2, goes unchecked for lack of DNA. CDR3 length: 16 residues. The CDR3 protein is CASSFSRGIGGETQYF.

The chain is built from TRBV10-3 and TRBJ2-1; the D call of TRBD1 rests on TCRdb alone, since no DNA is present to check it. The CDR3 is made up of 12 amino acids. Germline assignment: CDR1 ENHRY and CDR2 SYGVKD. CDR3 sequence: CAIRTYRDEQFF.

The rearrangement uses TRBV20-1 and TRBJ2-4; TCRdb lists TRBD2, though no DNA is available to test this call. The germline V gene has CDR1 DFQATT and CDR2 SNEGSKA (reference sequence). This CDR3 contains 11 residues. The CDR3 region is CSARVAARKYF.

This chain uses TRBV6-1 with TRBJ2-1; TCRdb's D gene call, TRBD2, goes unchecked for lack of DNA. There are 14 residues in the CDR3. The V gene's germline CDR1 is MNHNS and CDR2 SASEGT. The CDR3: CASRETSVYNEQFF.

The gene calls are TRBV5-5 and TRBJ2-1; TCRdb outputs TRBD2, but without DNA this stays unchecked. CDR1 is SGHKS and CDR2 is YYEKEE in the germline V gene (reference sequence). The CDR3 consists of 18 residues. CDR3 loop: CASSLAMASGSSYNEQFF.

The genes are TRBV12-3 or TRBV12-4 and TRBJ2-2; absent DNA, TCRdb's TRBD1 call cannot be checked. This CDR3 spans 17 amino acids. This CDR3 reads CASSLGTGQGNTGELFF.

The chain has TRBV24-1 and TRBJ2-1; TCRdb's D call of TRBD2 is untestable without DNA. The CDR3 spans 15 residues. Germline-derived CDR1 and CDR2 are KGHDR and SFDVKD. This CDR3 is CATSEAGPRENEQFF.

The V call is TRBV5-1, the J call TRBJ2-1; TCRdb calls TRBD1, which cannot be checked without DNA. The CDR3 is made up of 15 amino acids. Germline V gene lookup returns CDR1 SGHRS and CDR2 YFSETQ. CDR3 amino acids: CASRIDSPQNNEQFF.

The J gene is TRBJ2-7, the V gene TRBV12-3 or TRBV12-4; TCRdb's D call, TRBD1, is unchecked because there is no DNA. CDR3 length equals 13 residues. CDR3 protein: CATGTGGPWEQYF.

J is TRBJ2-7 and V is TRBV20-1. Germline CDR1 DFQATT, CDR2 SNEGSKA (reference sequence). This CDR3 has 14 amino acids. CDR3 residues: CSAPRTGSSYEQYF.

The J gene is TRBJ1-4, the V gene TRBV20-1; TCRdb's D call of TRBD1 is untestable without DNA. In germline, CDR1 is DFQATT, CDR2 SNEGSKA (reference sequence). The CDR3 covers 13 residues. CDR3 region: CSAAGTGREKLFF.

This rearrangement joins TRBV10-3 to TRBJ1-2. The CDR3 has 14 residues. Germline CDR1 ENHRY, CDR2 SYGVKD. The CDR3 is CAISEHGAAYGYTF.

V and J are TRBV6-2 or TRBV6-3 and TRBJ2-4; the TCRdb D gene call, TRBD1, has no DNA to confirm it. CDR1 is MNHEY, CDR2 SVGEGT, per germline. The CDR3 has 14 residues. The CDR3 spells CASKGHLRENIQYF.

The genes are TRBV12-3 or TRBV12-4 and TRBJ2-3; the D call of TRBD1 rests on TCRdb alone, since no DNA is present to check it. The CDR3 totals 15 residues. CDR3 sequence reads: CASLLQGGFTDTQYF.

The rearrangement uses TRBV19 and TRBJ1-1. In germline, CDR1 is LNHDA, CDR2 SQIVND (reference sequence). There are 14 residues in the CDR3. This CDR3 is CASSTLSMNTEAFF. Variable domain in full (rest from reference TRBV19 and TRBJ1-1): DGGITQSPKYLFRKEGQNVTLSCEQNLNHDAMYWYRQDPGQGLRLIYYSQIVNDFQKGDIAEGYSVSREKKESFPLTVTSAQKNPTAFYLCASSTLSMNTEAFFGQGTRLTVV.

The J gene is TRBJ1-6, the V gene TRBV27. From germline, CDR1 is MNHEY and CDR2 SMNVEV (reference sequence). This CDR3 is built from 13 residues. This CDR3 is CASSFGGNSPLHF.

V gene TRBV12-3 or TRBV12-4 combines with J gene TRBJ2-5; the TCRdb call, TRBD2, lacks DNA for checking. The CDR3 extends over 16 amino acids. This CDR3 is CASSPPGLAGGETQYF.

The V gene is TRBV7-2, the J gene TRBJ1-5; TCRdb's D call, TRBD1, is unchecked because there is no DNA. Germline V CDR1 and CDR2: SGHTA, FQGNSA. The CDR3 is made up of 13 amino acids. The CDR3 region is CATSGQGHQPQHF.

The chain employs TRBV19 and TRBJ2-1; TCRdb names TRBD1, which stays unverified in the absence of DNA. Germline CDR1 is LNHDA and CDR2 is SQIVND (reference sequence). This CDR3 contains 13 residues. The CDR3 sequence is CASSTSPGNEQFF.

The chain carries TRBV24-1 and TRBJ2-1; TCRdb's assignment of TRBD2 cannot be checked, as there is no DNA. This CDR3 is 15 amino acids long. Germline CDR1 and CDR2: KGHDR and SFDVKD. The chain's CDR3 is CATSDGVTSYNEQFF.